This entry features one T cell receptor beta chain sequence. This clonotype was seen ten or more times. It has no known antigen specificity. The input lacks base qualities; no much larger clone sits a single base away. The data derive from a study of breast tumors, draining lymph nodes, adjacent tissues (dated by TCRdb to about 2016). Describing the broader study: In breast cancer patients, the study compared the TCR beta repertoires of tumor, adjacent nontumor tissue and axillary lymph nodes. The study was designed to assess the relationships and possible T-cell exchange between tumor, surrounding tissue and draining lymph node repertoires in human breast cancer. The investigation overall reported the following: Tumors showed preferential V and J gene usage, and their T-cell repertoire diversity fell below that of lymph nodes yet above that of nontumor tissue. Tumor and nontumor tissue repertoires were significantly more similar in luminal-like than in basal-like breast cancer. The data were considered consistent with most tumor T cells being derived from the lymph node and subsequently expanding within tumor tissue. The conclusion that tumor T cells originate in lymph nodes was presented as consistent with a hypothesis rather than as directly demonstrated.

The sequencing machine was an Illumina HiSeq 2000. TCR beta chain libraries were generated through multiplex PCR amplification. High-throughput sequencing was used to analyze the amplified TCR beta chain products. TCRdb trimmed the raw reads at Q25, called clones with MiXCR and kept productive beta chains. When rows share a CDR3 protein, they turn into one entry using the most common DNA and genes. Present in this sample are approximately 280,000 distinct CDR3 sequences, around 30% of which were seen just once. The ten largest clones capture 1.1% of the sample. V ends up 2 bases short and J 1 base short, with an unmatched junction base count of 10. The germline V gene sets CDR1 to SGHRS and CDR2 to YFSETQ. From the cysteine through the phenylalanine, the CDR3 covers 17 amino acids. The DNA shown is the 51-base CDR3, in frame from base 1. Lymph node samples were obtained from the axillary draining lymph nodes of breast cancer patients.

The sequencing input was axillary lymph node tissue. The V gene is TRBV5-1 and the J gene is TRBJ1-2, with 8 central nucleotides matching TRBD1. The sequence came from a female donor with breast cancer. Some clones in this sample may be carry-over from other donors' samples. In nucleotide form, the sequence is TGCGCCAGCAGCTTACAGGGGGGAAAAGTAGGTAACTATGGCTACACCTTC. Its protein product is CASSLQGGKVGNYGYTF. Full variable domain (CDR3 extended with the reference TRBV5-1 and TRBJ1-2 proteins): KAGVTQTPRYLIKTRGQQVTLSCSPISGHRSVSWYQQTPGQGLQFLFEYFSETQRNKGNFPGRFSGRQFSNSRSEMNVSTLELGDSALYLCASSLQGGKVGNYGYTFGSGTRLTVV.